This is a list of T cell receptor beta chains from one sample in a study of blood T cell repertoires in COVID-19. Method: immunoSEQ multiplex PCR; TCRdb's copy keeps in-frame clones and lacks some. The table records 250,000 or so clones, around 81% of them present only once. Sequenced: PBMCs or T cells enriched from blood (not recorded which). These receptors all stem from a man aged 45-65 years who had recovered from COVID-19. Each CDR3 is given with its conserved first and last residue. The order of the fields is J gene, V gene, clone size, CDR3 length, CDR3 protein. For some rows the clone size is stated as once, few or many, or as a class when expanded; others skip it.

J: TRBJ1-6; V: TRBV5-1; size: .; length: 15; CDR3: CASSMYGQGNSPLHF
J: TRBJ1-1; V: TRBV7-9; size: .; length: 15; CDR3: CASSTMGASNTEAFF
J: TRBJ2-1; V: TRBV28; size: .; length: 16; CDR3: CASSFGWEGRYNEQFF
J: TRBJ2-1; V: TRBV9; size: .; length: 14; CDR3: CASSVRGRFDEQFF
J: TRBJ2-5; V: TRBV9; size: .; length: 15; CDR3: CASSPRLAGEETQYF
J: TRBJ1-4; V: TRBV5-1; size: .; length: 14; CDR3: CASSLEGWNEKLFF
J: TRBJ1-1; V: TRBV6-5; size: .; length: 16; CDR3: CASSLAAGAMNTEAFF
J: TRBJ2-7; V: TRBV28; size: .; length: 15; CDR3: CASSSPTSGAYEQYF
J: TRBJ1-1; V: TRBV5-1; size: .; length: 14; CDR3: CASSGGQKNTEAFF
J: TRBJ2-3; V: TRBV5-4; size: .; length: 15; CDR3: CASSLYSGGASGWYF
J: TRBJ2-1; V: TRBV18; size: .; length: 16; CDR3: CASSDGAGGPYNEQFF
J: TRBJ1-6; V: TRBV20-1; size: .; length: 15; CDR3: CSASNSGSYNSPLHF
J: TRBJ1-6; V: TRBV29-1; size: .; length: 13; CDR3: CSVAGARGSPLHF
J: TRBJ1-3; V: TRBV14; size: .; length: 15; CDR3: CASSQVKNLGNTIYF
J: TRBJ1-6; V: TRBV7-8; size: .; length: 18; CDR3: CASSLVPLTGGANSPLHF
J: TRBJ2-3; V: TRBV24-1; size: .; length: 12; CDR3: CATRDFTDTQYF
J: TRBJ1-6; V: TRBV27; size: .; length: 14; CDR3: CASSLTWGDSPLHF
J: TRBJ2-1; V: TRBV5-1; size: .; length: 15; CDR3: CASSNGQGHYNEQFF
J: TRBJ1-2; V: TRBV18; size: .; length: 12; CDR3: CASSKPGYGYTF
J: TRBJ2-1; V: TRBV7-9; size: few; length: 15; CDR3: CASSRGGVSYNEQFF
J: TRBJ2-7; V: TRBV7-8; size: .; length: 13; CDR3: CASSSRLAYEQYF
J: TRBJ1-2; V: TRBV12-3/TRBV12-4; size: .; length: 13; CDR3: CASSLGTGGGYTF
J: TRBJ2-7; V: TRBV11-3; size: .; length: 14; CDR3: CASSLAGVRYEQYF
J: TRBJ1-5; V: TRBV3-1/TRBV3-2; size: few; length: 15; CDR3: CASSQGGLSNQPQHF
J: TRBJ2-2; V: TRBV10-3; size: once; length: 14; CDR3: CAISESWRTGELFF
J: TRBJ1-1; V: TRBV28; size: .; length: 15; CDR3: CASADAGGMNTEAFF
J: TRBJ2-3; V: TRBV11-3; size: .; length: 14; CDR3: CASSLGGPTDTQYF
J: TRBJ2-7; V: TRBV4-1; size: .; length: 15; CDR3: CASSQDRAQPYEQYF
J: TRBJ2-5; V: TRBV18; size: few; length: 16; CDR3: CASSPPTSGSQETQYF
J: TRBJ2-1; V: TRBV9; size: .; length: 13; CDR3: CASSVDLYNEQFF
J: TRBJ2-3; V: TRBV6-5; size: .; length: 16; CDR3: CASSYGTSLGTDTQYF
J: TRBJ2-5; V: TRBV6-5; size: .; length: 14; CDR3: CASSLGQPGETQYF
J: TRBJ2-3; V: TRBV27; size: .; length: 18; CDR3: CASSSRWASGGSTDTQYF
J: TRBJ1-1; V: TRBV3-1/TRBV3-2; size: .; length: 17; CDR3: CASSQPGQGFGGTEAFF
J: TRBJ2-7; V: TRBV3-1/TRBV3-2; size: .; length: 14; CDR3: CASSQYSGGFEQYF
J: TRBJ1-1; V: TRBV11-3; size: .; length: 13; CDR3: CASAVNVNTEAFF
J: TRBJ2-1; V: TRBV6-5; size: once; length: 14; CDR3: CASRKTSGRHEQFF
J: TRBJ2-5; V: TRBV5-4; size: .; length: 12; CDR3: CASSRDKETQYF
J: TRBJ2-4; V: TRBV10-2; size: once; length: 16; CDR3: CASTLGTSLAKNIQYF
J: TRBJ2-1; V: TRBV29-1; size: .; length: 16; CDR3: CSVSSEGGGRYNEQFF
J: TRBJ2-3; V: TRBV5-5; size: .; length: 12; CDR3: CATRGLTDTQYF
J: TRBJ2-5; V: TRBV5-4; size: .; length: 14; CDR3: CASSQRGVRETQYF
J: TRBJ1-2; V: TRBV5-1; size: .; length: 13; CDR3: CASSPTGGYGYTF
J: TRBJ1-2; V: TRBV7-6; size: .; length: 15; CDR3: CASSLRQAGSEGYTF
J: TRBJ2-2; V: TRBV11-2; size: .; length: 15; CDR3: CASSLGQGNTGELFF
J: TRBJ2-3; V: TRBV24-1; size: .; length: 16; CDR3: CATSDIQAGGKDTQYF
J: TRBJ2-5; V: TRBV30; size: .; length: 15; CDR3: CAWSGLAGGQETQYF
J: TRBJ1-1; V: TRBV29-1; size: .; length: 14; CDR3: CSAQGGYGSSEAFF
J: TRBJ1-1; V: TRBV29-1; size: once; length: 11; CDR3: CSASATGGAFF
J: TRBJ1-2; V: TRBV6-5; size: .; length: 11; CDR3: CASTGERGYTF
J: TRBJ2-7; V: TRBV6-2/TRBV6-3; size: few; length: 14; CDR3: CASSTRGPSYEQYF
J: TRBJ1-6; V: TRBV28; size: .; length: 12; CDR3: CASGGEGSPLHF
J: TRBJ1-2; V: TRBV2; size: .; length: 13; CDR3: CASSEQRDYGYTF
J: TRBJ2-3; V: TRBV9; size: .; length: 17; CDR3: CASSVGGTSGLTDTQYF
J: TRBJ2-4; V: TRBV11-3; size: few; length: 18; CDR3: CASSLETGAFLAKNIQYF
J: TRBJ2-7; V: TRBV25-1; size: .; length: 13; CDR3: CASSGSGRDEQYF
J: TRBJ1-6; V: TRBV9; size: .; length: 15; CDR3: CASSVRNSYNSPLHF
J: TRBJ2-3; V: TRBV7-9; size: .; length: 15; CDR3: CASSYGTSGTDTQYF